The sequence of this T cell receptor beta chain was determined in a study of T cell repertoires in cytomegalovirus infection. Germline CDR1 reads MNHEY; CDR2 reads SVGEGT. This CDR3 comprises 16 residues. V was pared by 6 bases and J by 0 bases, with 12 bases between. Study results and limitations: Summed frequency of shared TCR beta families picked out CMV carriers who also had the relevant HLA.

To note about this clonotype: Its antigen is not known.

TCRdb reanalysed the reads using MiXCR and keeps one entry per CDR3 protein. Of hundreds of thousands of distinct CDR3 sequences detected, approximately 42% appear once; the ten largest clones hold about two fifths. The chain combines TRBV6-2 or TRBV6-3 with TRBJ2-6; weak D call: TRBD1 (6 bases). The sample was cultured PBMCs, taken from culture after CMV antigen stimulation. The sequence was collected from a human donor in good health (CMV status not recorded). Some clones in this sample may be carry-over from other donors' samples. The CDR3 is CASRDGTSSGANVLTF. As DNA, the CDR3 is TGTGCCAGCAGGGACGGGACAAGCTCTGGGGCCAACGTCCTGACTTTC.